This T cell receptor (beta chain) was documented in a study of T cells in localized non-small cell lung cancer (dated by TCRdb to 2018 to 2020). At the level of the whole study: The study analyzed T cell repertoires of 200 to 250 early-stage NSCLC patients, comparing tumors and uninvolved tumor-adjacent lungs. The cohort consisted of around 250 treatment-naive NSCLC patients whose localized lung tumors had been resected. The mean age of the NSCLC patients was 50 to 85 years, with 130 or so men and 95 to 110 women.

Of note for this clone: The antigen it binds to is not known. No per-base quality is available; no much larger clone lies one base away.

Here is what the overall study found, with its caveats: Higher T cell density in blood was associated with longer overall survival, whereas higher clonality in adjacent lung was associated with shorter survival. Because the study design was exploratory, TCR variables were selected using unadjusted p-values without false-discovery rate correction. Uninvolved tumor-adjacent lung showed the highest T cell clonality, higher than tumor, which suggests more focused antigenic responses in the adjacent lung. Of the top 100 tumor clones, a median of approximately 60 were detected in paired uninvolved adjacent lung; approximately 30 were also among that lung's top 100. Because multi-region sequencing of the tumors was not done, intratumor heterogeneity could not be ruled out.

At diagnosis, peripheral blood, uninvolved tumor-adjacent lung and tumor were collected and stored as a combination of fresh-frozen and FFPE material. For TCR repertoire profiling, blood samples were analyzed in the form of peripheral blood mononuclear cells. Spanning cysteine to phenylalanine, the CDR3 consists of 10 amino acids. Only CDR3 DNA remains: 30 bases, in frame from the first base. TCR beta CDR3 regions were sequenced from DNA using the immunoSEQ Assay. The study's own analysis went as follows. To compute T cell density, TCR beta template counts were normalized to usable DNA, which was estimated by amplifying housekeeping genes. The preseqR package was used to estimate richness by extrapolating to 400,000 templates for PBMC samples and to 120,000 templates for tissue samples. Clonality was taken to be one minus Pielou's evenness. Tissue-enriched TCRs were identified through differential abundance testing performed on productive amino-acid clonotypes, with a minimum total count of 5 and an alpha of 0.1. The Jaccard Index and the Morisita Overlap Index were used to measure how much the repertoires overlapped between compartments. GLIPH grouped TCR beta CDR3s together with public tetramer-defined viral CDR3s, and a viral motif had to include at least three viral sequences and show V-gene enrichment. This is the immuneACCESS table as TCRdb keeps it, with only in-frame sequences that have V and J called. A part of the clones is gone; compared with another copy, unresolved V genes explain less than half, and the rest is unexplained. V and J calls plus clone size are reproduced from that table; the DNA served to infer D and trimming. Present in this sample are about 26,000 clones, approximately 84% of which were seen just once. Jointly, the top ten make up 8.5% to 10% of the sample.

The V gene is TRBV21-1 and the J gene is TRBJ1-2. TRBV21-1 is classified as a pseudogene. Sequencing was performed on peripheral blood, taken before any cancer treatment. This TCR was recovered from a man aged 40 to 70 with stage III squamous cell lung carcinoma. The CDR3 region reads CARSAEGYTF. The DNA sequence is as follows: TGTGCCAGATCGGCCGAGGGCTACACCTTC.